A selection of T cell receptor beta chains follows, all from one sample in a study of CD8+ T cells in alopecia areata. Libraries were prepared by immunoSEQ multiplex PCR; TCRdb keeps only in-frame clonotypes and omits some of them. Of approximately 150,000 clones detected, approximately 90% appear once; the ten largest clones hold approximately 13%. Here the sequenced sample was CD8+ T cells sorted from blood, taken at week 4, from a patient treated with tofacitinib. The receptors were gathered from a human donor with alopecia areata. Each CDR3 is given with its conserved first and last residue. A D gene is named only where the DNA matches it firmly. Part of the rows lack a size; the others show once, few, many or a class for expanded clones.

CDR3 protein: CASSPGGYEQYF
CDR3 DNA: TGTGCCAGCAGCCCAGGAGGCTACGAGCAGTACTTC
J gene: TRBJ2-7
CDR3 length: 12
V gene: TRBV7-6
clone size: .
D gene: .

CDR3 protein: CASSQETSGSNEQFF
CDR3 DNA: TGTGCCAGCAGCCAAGAGACTAGCGGGAGCAATGAGCAGTTCTTC
J gene: TRBJ2-1
CDR3 length: 15
V gene: TRBV4-2
clone size: .
D gene: TRBD2

CDR3 protein: CASREDRGRTDTQYF
CDR3 DNA: TGTGCCAGCAGGGAGGACAGGGGGCGGACAGATACGCAGTATTTT
J gene: TRBJ2-3
CDR3 length: 15
V gene: TRBV5-5
clone size: .
D gene: TRBD1

CDR3 protein: CASSPSYEQYF
CDR3 DNA: TGTGCCAGCAGTCCTTCCTACGAGCAGTACTTC
J gene: TRBJ2-7
CDR3 length: 11
V gene: TRBV2
clone size: once
D gene: .

CDR3 protein: CSVLNTEAFF
CDR3 DNA: TGCAGCGTTTTGAACACTGAAGCTTTCTTT
J gene: TRBJ1-1
CDR3 length: 10
V gene: TRBV29-1
clone size: .
D gene: .

CDR3 protein: CASIPTVHSGANVLTF
CDR3 DNA: TGTGCCAGCATCCCAACAGTTCACTCTGGGGCCAACGTCCTGACTTTC
J gene: TRBJ2-6
CDR3 length: 16
V gene: TRBV2
clone size: few
D gene: .

CDR3 protein: CASSSGTSTYEQYF
CDR3 DNA: TGTGCCAGCAGCTCCGGGACTTCCACCTACGAGCAGTACTTC
J gene: TRBJ2-7
CDR3 length: 14
V gene: TRBV11-2
clone size: .
D gene: .

CDR3 protein: CASSLGWGSTDTQYF
CDR3 DNA: TGTGCCAGCAGCTTGGGGTGGGGAAGCACAGATACGCAGTATTTT
J gene: TRBJ2-3
CDR3 length: 15
V gene: TRBV5-4
clone size: .
D gene: .

CDR3 protein: CASNPGRDTDTQYF
CDR3 DNA: TGTGCCAGCAACCCCGGACGGGACACAGATACGCAGTATTTT
J gene: TRBJ2-3
CDR3 length: 14
V gene: TRBV6-5
clone size: .
D gene: .

CDR3 protein: CASRGVGAGSGTDTQYF
CDR3 DNA: TGTGCCAGCAGGGGAGTAGGAGCGGGATCCGGCACAGATACGCAGTATTTT
J gene: TRBJ2-3
CDR3 length: 17
V gene: TRBV7-9
clone size: .
D gene: TRBD2

CDR3 protein: CASRAKGGFFGYTF
CDR3 DNA: TGTGCCAGCAGGGCTAAAGGAGGCTTTTTTGGCTACACCTTC
J gene: TRBJ1-2
CDR3 length: 14
V gene: TRBV7-9
clone size: .
D gene: .

CDR3 protein: CASRPGLAGIEQFF
CDR3 DNA: TGTGCCAGCAGGCCGGGACTAGCGGGAATTGAGCAGTTCTTC
J gene: TRBJ2-1
CDR3 length: 14
V gene: TRBV9
clone size: .
D gene: TRBD2

CDR3 protein: CASSPYDENGGLFF
CDR3 DNA: TGCGCCAGCAGCCCCTATGATGAGAACGGGGGGCTGTTTTTT
J gene: TRBJ2-2
CDR3 length: 14
V gene: TRBV5-1
clone size: once
D gene: .

CDR3 protein: CASSPGQGGFYEQYF
CDR3 DNA: TGCGCCAGCAGCCCAGGACAGGGAGGTTTTTACGAGCAGTACTTC
J gene: TRBJ2-7
CDR3 length: 15
V gene: TRBV5-1
clone size: once
D gene: TRBD1

CDR3 protein: CASSWNTGELFF
CDR3 DNA: TGTGCCAGCAGCTGGAACACCGGGGAGCTGTTTTTT
J gene: TRBJ2-2
CDR3 length: 12
V gene: TRBV5-6
clone size: .
D gene: .

CDR3 protein: CSVGEGSSYEQYF
CDR3 DNA: TGCAGCGTGGGGGAGGGGAGCTCCTACGAGCAGTACTTC
J gene: TRBJ2-7
CDR3 length: 13
V gene: TRBV29-1
clone size: .
D gene: TRBD2

CDR3 protein: CSVPLPGTGVPDTQYF
CDR3 DNA: TGCAGCGTCCCCCTTCCCGGGACAGGGGTCCCAGATACGCAGTATTTT
J gene: TRBJ2-3
CDR3 length: 16
V gene: TRBV29-1
clone size: few
D gene: TRBD1

CDR3 protein: CASTGTGGEVF
CDR3 DNA: TGTGCCAGCACCGGGACAGGGGGCGAGGTCTTC
J gene: TRBJ2-1
CDR3 length: 11
V gene: TRBV2
clone size: .
D gene: TRBD1

CDR3 protein: CASSPDSNEQFF
CDR3 DNA: TGTGCCAGCAGCCCGGACTCCAATGAGCAGTTCTTC
J gene: TRBJ2-1
CDR3 length: 12
V gene: TRBV5-4
clone size: .
D gene: .

CDR3 protein: CASTPPRGGQDTEAFF
CDR3 DNA: TGTGCCAGTACCCCCCCGAGAGGGGGTCAGGACACTGAAGCTTTCTTT
J gene: TRBJ1-1
CDR3 length: 16
V gene: TRBV19
clone size: .
D gene: .

CDR3 protein: CASSFASGSSYEQYF
CDR3 DNA: TGTGCCAGCAGTTTCGCGTCAGGCAGCTCCTACGAGCAGTACTTC
J gene: TRBJ2-7
CDR3 length: 15
V gene: TRBV27
clone size: .
D gene: .

CDR3 protein: CASSQDMASYTGELFF
CDR3 DNA: TGCGCCAGCAGCCAAGATATGGCCAGCTACACCGGGGAGCTGTTTTTT
J gene: TRBJ2-2
CDR3 length: 16
V gene: TRBV4-1
clone size: .
D gene: .

CDR3 protein: CASSLRDSTDTQYF
CDR3 DNA: TGTGCCAGCAGTTTACGGGACAGTACAGATACGCAGTATTTT
J gene: TRBJ2-3
CDR3 length: 14
V gene: TRBV28
clone size: .
D gene: TRBD1

CDR3 protein: CASSERQGAEQYF
CDR3 DNA: TGTGCCAGCAGTGAACGACAGGGGGCCGAGCAGTACTTC
J gene: TRBJ2-7
CDR3 length: 13
V gene: TRBV25-1
clone size: .
D gene: TRBD1

CDR3 protein: CASSFLPGRGDNEQFF
CDR3 DNA: TGTGCCAGCAGCTTCCTACCGGGGCGGGGGGACAATGAGCAGTTCTTC
J gene: TRBJ2-1
CDR3 length: 16
V gene: TRBV7-9
clone size: .
D gene: TRBD2

CDR3 protein: CASRSGTGDEKLFF
CDR3 DNA: TGTGCCAGTAGGTCCGGGACAGGGGATGAAAAACTGTTTTTT
J gene: TRBJ1-4
CDR3 length: 14
V gene: TRBV19
clone size: once
D gene: TRBD1

CDR3 protein: CASSLVSGSSYNEQFF
CDR3 DNA: TGCGCCAGCAGCTTGGTCAGCGGAAGCTCCTACAATGAGCAGTTCTTC
J gene: TRBJ2-1
CDR3 length: 16
V gene: TRBV5-1
clone size: .
D gene: .

CDR3 protein: CASSLALMWYEQYF
CDR3 DNA: TGTGCCAGCAGCTTAGCCCTTATGTGGTACGAGCAGTACTTC
J gene: TRBJ2-7
CDR3 length: 14
V gene: TRBV11-2
clone size: .
D gene: .

CDR3 protein: CASRYLLGQGNRGDEQFF
CDR3 DNA: TGTGCCAGCCGTTATCTCCTGGGCCAGGGTAACAGGGGGGATGAGCAGTTCTTC
J gene: TRBJ2-1
CDR3 length: 18
V gene: TRBV2
clone size: .
D gene: TRBD1

CDR3 protein: CASSPGYEQYF
CDR3 DNA: TGTGCCAGCAGCCCAGGATACGAGCAGTACTTC
J gene: TRBJ2-7
CDR3 length: 11
V gene: TRBV11-2
clone size: .
D gene: .

CDR3 protein: CASSIGEDSDGDTQYF
CDR3 DNA: TGTGCCAGTAGTATAGGGGAAGACAGCGACGGAGATACGCAGTATTTT
J gene: TRBJ2-3
CDR3 length: 16
V gene: TRBV19
clone size: .
D gene: .

CDR3 protein: CASSGYGTSGRSIYEQYF
CDR3 DNA: TGTGCCAGCAGCGGTTACGGGACTAGCGGGAGATCCATCTACGAGCAGTACTTC
J gene: TRBJ2-7
CDR3 length: 18
V gene: TRBV7-2
clone size: .
D gene: TRBD2

CDR3 protein: CASSQDRWQETQYF
CDR3 DNA: TGCGCCAGCAGCCAAGATCGGTGGCAAGAGACCCAGTACTTC
J gene: TRBJ2-5
CDR3 length: 14
V gene: TRBV4-1
clone size: .
D gene: .

CDR3 protein: CASSFDSRIAGEDEQFF
CDR3 DNA: TGTGCCAGCAGCTTCGATTCCCGGATAGCGGGGGAGGATGAGCAGTTCTTC
J gene: TRBJ2-1
CDR3 length: 17
V gene: TRBV11-3
clone size: .
D gene: TRBD2

CDR3 protein: CAWSVGQGLSYNEQFF
CDR3 DNA: TGTGCCTGGAGTGTAGGACAGGGTTTATCCTACAATGAGCAGTTCTTC
J gene: TRBJ2-1
CDR3 length: 16
V gene: TRBV30
clone size: .
D gene: TRBD1

CDR3 protein: CASSLASSGGGTDTQYF
CDR3 DNA: TGTGCCAGCAGCTTAGCATCTAGCGGGGGTGGTACAGATACGCAGTATTTT
J gene: TRBJ2-3
CDR3 length: 17
V gene: TRBV7-6
clone size: .
D gene: TRBD2

CDR3 protein: CASSLGQTLIDEQFF
CDR3 DNA: TGTGCCAGCAGCTTGGGTCAGACACTAATTGATGAGCAGTTCTTC
J gene: TRBJ2-1
CDR3 length: 15
V gene: TRBV5-4
clone size: .
D gene: .

CDR3 protein: CASSSSSPGGSNTGELFF
CDR3 DNA: TGTGCCAGCAGCTCCTCTTCCCCCGGCGGGTCTAACACCGGGGAGCTGTTTTTT
J gene: TRBJ2-2
CDR3 length: 18
V gene: TRBV7-9
clone size: .
D gene: .

CDR3 protein: CASGGSREAYNEQFF
CDR3 DNA: TGTGCTAGTGGTGGCAGTCGGGAGGCCTACAATGAGCAGTTCTTC
J gene: TRBJ2-1
CDR3 length: 15
V gene: TRBV12-5
clone size: .
D gene: TRBD2

CDR3 protein: CASSAGLMDREQYF
CDR3 DNA: TGTGCCAGCAGCGCGGGACTGATGGATCGCGAGCAGTACTTC
J gene: TRBJ2-7
CDR3 length: 14
V gene: TRBV6-1
clone size: .
D gene: .

CDR3 protein: CSVDTNTEAFF
CDR3 DNA: TGCAGCGTTGATACGAACACTGAAGCTTTCTTT
J gene: TRBJ1-1
CDR3 length: 11
V gene: TRBV29-1
clone size: .
D gene: .

CDR3 protein: CASSQDEGEYF
CDR3 DNA: TGTGCCAGCAGCCAAGACGAAGGCGAGTACTTC
J gene: TRBJ2-5
CDR3 length: 11
V gene: TRBV14
clone size: .
D gene: .

CDR3 protein: CSVERQLPYEQYF
CDR3 DNA: TGCAGCGTTGAAAGGCAGCTTCCTTACGAGCAGTACTTC
J gene: TRBJ2-7
CDR3 length: 13
V gene: TRBV29-1
clone size: .
D gene: .

CDR3 protein: CASSPPGTAFTGELFF
CDR3 DNA: TGTGCCAGTAGTCCCCCCGGGACAGCGTTCACCGGGGAGCTGTTTTTT
J gene: TRBJ2-2
CDR3 length: 16
V gene: TRBV19
clone size: .
D gene: TRBD1

CDR3 protein: CASSTDTQYF
CDR3 DNA: TGTGCCAGCTCCACAGATACGCAGTATTTT
J gene: TRBJ2-3
CDR3 length: 10
V gene: TRBV7-9
clone size: once
D gene: .

CDR3 protein: CASSQEQGASNQPQHF
CDR3 DNA: TGCGCCAGCAGCCAAGAACAGGGGGCTAGCAATCAGCCCCAGCATTTT
J gene: TRBJ1-5
CDR3 length: 16
V gene: TRBV4-1
clone size: .
D gene: TRBD1